This T cell receptor (beta chain) was captured in a study of blood T cell repertoires in COVID-19. Clones were sequenced by immunoSEQ multiplex PCR, and TCRdb holds only the in-frame ones, with some missing. This sample has over 120,000 clones, with approximately 84% found just once. The CDR3 has 15 amino acids. The germline V gene has CDR1 MNHEY and CDR2 SVGAGI. J lost 7 bases, V lost 7 bases, and 12 bases had no gene match. The table lists this clone with a count of one. This sequence joins TRBV6-5 and TRBJ1-2; 10 bases align to TRBD1. The receptor comes from a woman aged 55-69 years with acute or convalescent COVID-19. Sequenced: peripheral blood. This CDR3 reads CASTPRDRGSRGYTF. For the CDR3, the DNA is TGTGCCAGCACCCCCCGGGACAGGGGCAGTCGTGGCTACACCTTC.